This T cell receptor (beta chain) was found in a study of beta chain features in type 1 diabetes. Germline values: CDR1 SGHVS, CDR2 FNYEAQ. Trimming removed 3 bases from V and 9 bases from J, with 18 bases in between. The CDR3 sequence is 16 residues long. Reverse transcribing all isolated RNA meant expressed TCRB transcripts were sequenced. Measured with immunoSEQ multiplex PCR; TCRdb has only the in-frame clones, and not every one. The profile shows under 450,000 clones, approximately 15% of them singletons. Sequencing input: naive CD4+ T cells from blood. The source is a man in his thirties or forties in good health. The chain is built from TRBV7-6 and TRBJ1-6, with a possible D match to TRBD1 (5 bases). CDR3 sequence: CASSFRGDGRVSPLHF. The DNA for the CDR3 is TGTGCCAGCAGCTTTAGGGGCGACGGCAGGGTTTCACCCCTCCACTTT. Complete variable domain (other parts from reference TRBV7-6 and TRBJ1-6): GAGVSQSPRYKVTKRGQDVALRCDPISGHVSLYWYRQALGQGPEFLTYFNYEAQQDKSGLPNDRFSAERPEGSISTLTIQRTEQRDSAMYRCASSFRGDGRVSPLHFGNGTRLTVT.